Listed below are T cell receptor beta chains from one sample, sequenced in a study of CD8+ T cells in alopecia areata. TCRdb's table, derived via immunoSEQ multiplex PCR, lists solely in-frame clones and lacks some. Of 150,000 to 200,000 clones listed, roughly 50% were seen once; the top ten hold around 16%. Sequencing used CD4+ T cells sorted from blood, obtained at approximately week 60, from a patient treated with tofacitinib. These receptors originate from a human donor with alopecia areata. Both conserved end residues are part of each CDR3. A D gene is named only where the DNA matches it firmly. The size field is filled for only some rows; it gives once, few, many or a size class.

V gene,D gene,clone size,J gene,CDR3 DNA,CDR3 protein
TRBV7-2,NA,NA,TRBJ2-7,TGTGCCAGCAGCTTAGGGGGGCCGACCGAGCAGTACTTC,CASSLGGPTEQYF
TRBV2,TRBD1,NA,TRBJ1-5,TGTGCCAGCAGCGGAGCGACAGGGGGATGGCAGCCCCAGCATTTT,CASSGATGGWQPQHF
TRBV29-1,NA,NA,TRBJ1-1,TGCAGCACCCGACGGAGGAACACTGAAGCTTTCTTT,CSTRRRNTEAFF
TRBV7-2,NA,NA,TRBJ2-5,TGTGCCAGCAGCCCCAGAGGGCAGGGATTTGGGACCCAGTACTTC,CASSPRGQGFGTQYF
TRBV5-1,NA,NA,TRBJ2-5,TGCGCCAGCAGCCCGGGGGCGGAAAAAGAGACCCAGTACTTC,CASSPGAEKETQYF
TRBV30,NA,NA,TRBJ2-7,TGTGCCTGGAGTAGTCCCTACGAGCAGTACTTC,CAWSSPYEQYF
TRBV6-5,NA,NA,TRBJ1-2,TGTGCCAGCAGTTACTCGCGGGGCTATGGCTACACCTTC,CASSYSRGYGYTF
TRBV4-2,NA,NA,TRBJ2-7,TGTGCCAGCAGCCCGTTAGGGGGTGAGGGGGGCTACGAGCAGTACTTC,CASSPLGGEGGYEQYF
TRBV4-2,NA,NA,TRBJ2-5,TGTGCCAGCAGCCAAGATGTTCAAGAGACCCAGTACTTC,CASSQDVQETQYF
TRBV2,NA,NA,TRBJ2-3,TGTGCCAGCAGTGTAGCGCCCACGCAGTATTTT,CASSVAPTQYF
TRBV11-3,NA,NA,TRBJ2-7,TGTGCCAGCAGCTTTGATCCCTACGAGCAGTACTTC,CASSFDPYEQYF
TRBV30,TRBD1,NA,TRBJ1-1,TGTGCCTGGACTCACTCGACAGGGCGGGCAACTGAAGCTTTCTTT,CAWTHSTGRATEAFF
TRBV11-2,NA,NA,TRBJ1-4,TGTGCCAGCAGCTTAAGTGAAAAACTGTTTTTT,CASSLSEKLFF
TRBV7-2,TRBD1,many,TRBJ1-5,TGTGCCAGCAGCTTAGGCGGGACAGGGGGAAACCACCAGCATTTT,CASSLGGTGGNHQHF
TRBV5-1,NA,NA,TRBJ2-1,TGCGCCAGCAGCCAGGACGGTTCCAATGAGCAGTTCTTC,CASSQDGSNEQFF
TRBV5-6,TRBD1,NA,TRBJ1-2,TGTGCCAGCTCGGGACAGGCGGCTTATGGCTACACCTTC,CASSGQAAYGYTF
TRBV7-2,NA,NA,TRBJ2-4,TGTGCCAGCAGCTTTACAGGGCTTAAAAACATTCAGTACTTC,CASSFTGLKNIQYF
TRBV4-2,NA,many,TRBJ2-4,TGTGCCAGCAGCCATTTTTACCGGAACATTCAGTACTTC,CASSHFYRNIQYF
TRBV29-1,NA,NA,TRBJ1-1,TGCAGCGTTGAAGTTCCCAGGAGAAAGAACACTGAAGCTTTCTTT,CSVEVPRRKNTEAFF
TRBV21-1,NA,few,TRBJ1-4,TGTGCCAGGGGACCCCTGAGGGATGAAAAACTGTTTTTT,CARGPLRDEKLFF
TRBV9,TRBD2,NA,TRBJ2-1,TGTGCCAGCAGCGTCGGGACTAGGGCGTACAATGAGCAGTTCTTC,CASSVGTRAYNEQFF
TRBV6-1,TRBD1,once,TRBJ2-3,TGTGCCAGCAGAGAGCGGTTAGGGGGCGTAGATACGCAGTATTTT,CASRERLGGVDTQYF
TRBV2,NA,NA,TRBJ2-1,TGTGCCAGCAGGACCAATCCCGGGACGAATGAGCAGTTCTTC,CASRTNPGTNEQFF
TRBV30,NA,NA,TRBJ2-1,TGTGCCTGGAGTAAGGGCTCGGCCCCTTACAATGAGCAGTTCTTC,CAWSKGSAPYNEQFF
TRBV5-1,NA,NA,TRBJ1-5,TGCGCCAGCAGCTTGGGACCAGGCTATCAGCCCCAGCATTTT,CASSLGPGYQPQHF
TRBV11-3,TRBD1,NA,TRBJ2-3,TGTGCCAGCAGCTCTCGTTTGGGACAGGGGATCGATACGCAGTATTTT,CASSSRLGQGIDTQYF
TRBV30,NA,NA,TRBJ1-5,TGTGCCTGGACCTCGGGGGGCGGCAATCAGCCCCAGCATTTT,CAWTSGGGNQPQHF
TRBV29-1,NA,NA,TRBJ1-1,TGCAGCGTTGGGGGACGGACGAACACTGAAGCTTTCTTT,CSVGGRTNTEAFF
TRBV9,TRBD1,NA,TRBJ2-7,TGTGCCAGCAGCGGAATCCGGGACAGGGGCGAGCAGTACTTC,CASSGIRDRGEQYF
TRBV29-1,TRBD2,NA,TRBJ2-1,TGCAGCGTACTAGCGGTTAACAATGAGCAGTTCTTC,CSVLAVNNEQFF
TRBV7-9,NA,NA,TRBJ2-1,TGTGCCAGCAGCGCCAGTTACAATGAGCAGTTCTTC,CASSASYNEQFF
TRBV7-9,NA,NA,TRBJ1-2,TGTGCCAGCGCCCTTGCCGGGGGGTTAGGGTATGGCTACACCTTC,CASALAGGLGYGYTF
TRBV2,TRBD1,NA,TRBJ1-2,TGTGCCAGCACCCGGGACAGGGAGACTAACTATGGCTACACCTTC,CASTRDRETNYGYTF
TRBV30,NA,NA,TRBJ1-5,TGTGCCTGGAGTGTAACAGAAAATCAGCCCCAGCATTTT,CAWSVTENQPQHF
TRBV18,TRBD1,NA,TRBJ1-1,TGTGCCAGCCTAGGCGGGGACAGGCTCACTGCTTTCTTT,CASLGGDRLTAFF
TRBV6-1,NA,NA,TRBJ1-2,TGTGCCAGCAGTGAAGGATCGACAGGCAATGGCTACACCTTC,CASSEGSTGNGYTF
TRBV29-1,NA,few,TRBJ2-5,TGCAGCGTTGAAGGGGGCCGGGGAGAGACCCAGTACTTC,CSVEGGRGETQYF
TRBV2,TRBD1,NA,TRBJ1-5,TGTGCCAGCAGTGATCTTCGGGGACAGGGGGGGCAGCCCCAGCATTTT,CASSDLRGQGGQPQHF
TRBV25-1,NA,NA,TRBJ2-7,TGTGCCAGCAGTGGATCGCCGTCGGGGCAGTACTTC,CASSGSPSGQYF
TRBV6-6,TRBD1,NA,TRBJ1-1,TGTGCCAGCAGAGGGACAGGGGACAACACTGAAGCTTTCTTT,CASRGTGDNTEAFF
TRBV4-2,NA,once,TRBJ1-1,TGTGCCAGCAGCCAAGGACAATTGAACACTGAAGCTTTCTTT,CASSQGQLNTEAFF
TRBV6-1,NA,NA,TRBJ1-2,TGTGCCAGCGCAATAAGTAACGGTGGCTACACCTTC,CASAISNGGYTF
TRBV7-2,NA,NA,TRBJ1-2,TGTGCCAGCAGCCCCGACCGGGTCCTTAACTATGGCTACACCTTC,CASSPDRVLNYGYTF
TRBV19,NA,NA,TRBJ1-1,TGTGCCAGTAGTCCGATACAGGGAGCTGGATCGGAAGCTTTCTTT,CASSPIQGAGSEAFF
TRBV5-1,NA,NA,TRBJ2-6,TGCGCCAGCAGCTTGGATTGGAGCTCTGGGGCCAACGTCCTGACTTTC,CASSLDWSSGANVLTF
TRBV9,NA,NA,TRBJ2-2,TGTGCCAGCAGCCTCGGGTTACAGGCCGACACCGGGGAGCTGTTTTTT,CASSLGLQADTGELFF
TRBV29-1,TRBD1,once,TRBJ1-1,TGCAGCGCAGTGACAGGGGGAAACACTGAAGCTTTCTTT,CSAVTGGNTEAFF
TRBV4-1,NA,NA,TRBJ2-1,TGCGCCAGCAGCCAAGACCGTCGGCGGCAGCAAAACAATGAGCAGTTCTTC,CASSQDRRRQQNNEQFF
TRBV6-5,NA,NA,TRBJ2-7,TGTGCCAGCAGTTACTCGGGGCAGGGATACGAGCAGTACTTC,CASSYSGQGYEQYF
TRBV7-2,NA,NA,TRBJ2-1,TGTGCCAGCAGCCCGGGACTGACGCCGGGCAATGAGCAGTTCTTC,CASSPGLTPGNEQFF
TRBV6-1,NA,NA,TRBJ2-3,TGTGCCAGCAGTGTTCCTCGTAGAACTAGCACAGATACGCAGTATTTT,CASSVPRRTSTDTQYF
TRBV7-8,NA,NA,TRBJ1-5,TGTGCCAGCAGCGAAGGCACAGCAAATCAGCCCCAGCATTTT,CASSEGTANQPQHF
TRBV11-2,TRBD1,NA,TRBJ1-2,TGTGCCAGCAGCTTCAGGGGGCCGGATCGGGGCTACACCTTC,CASSFRGPDRGYTF
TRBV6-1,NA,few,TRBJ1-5,TGTGCCAGCAGTACACAGAATGATCAGCCCCAGCATTTT,CASSTQNDQPQHF